One sample yielded the 8 T cell receptor beta chains listed below, sequenced in a study of neurological immune-mediated disorders. One entry per CDR3 protein results from TCRdb running MiXCR on the 5' RACE reads. The sample holds 50,000 to 70,000 distinct CDR3 sequences, 2% to 3% seen once. Specimen: PBMCs. These receptors came from a man between 45 and 60 years old with multiple sclerosis.

With regard to this clonotype: A much larger clone differs from this one at a single base, so this may be a read error. In DNA form, the CDR3 reads TGTGCCAGCACCTCCGCGGGGTACACTCAGCCCCAGAATTTT. Encoded protein: CASTSAGYTQPQNF. The chain combines TRBV6-6 with TRBJ1-5; D call uncertain. The CDR3 has 14 amino acids. Germline-derived CDR1 and CDR2 are MNHNY and SVGAGI (reference sequence).

In its sample, this clonotype was seen many times. The gene calls are TRBV5-1 and TRBJ1-2; 9 bases are shared with TRBD1. Per the germline V gene, CDR1 is SGHRS and CDR2 is YFSETQ. The CDR3 has 14 amino acids. V gave up 1 base and J gave up 4 bases; unmatched junction bases: 2. The CDR3 reads CASSLLTGGYGYTF. CDR3 bases: TGCGCCAGCAGCTTGTTGACAGGGGGCTATGGCTACACCTTC.

This clonotype was seen only a few times. The J gene is TRBJ2-7, the V gene TRBV5-1; D perhaps matches TRBD1 (6 bases). CDR3 length equals 12 residues. V dropped 4 bases and J dropped 6 bases, with 11 bases sitting between them. The germline V gene encodes CDR1 SGHRS and CDR2 YFSETQ. This chain's CDR3 is CASSSTGSEQYF. CDR3 in DNA: TGCGCCAGCAGCAGCACAGGGAGCGAGCAGTACTTC.

This clonotype was observed at least ten times. V gene TRBV7-6 combines with J gene TRBJ2-1; D may be TRBD1 (5 bases). Trimming cost V 1 base and J 4 bases, with 8 bases left between them. Germline assignment: CDR1 SGHVS and CDR2 FNYEAQ. This CDR3 contains 14 residues. The CDR3 sequence is CASSLGGWYNEQFF. As DNA, the CDR3 is TGTGCCAGCAGCTTAGGGGGCTGGTACAATGAGCAGTTCTTC.

This clonotype was found a few times. The chain recombines TRBV12-3 or TRBV12-4 with TRBJ2-3; 9 bases are a match to TRBD2. This CDR3 is built from 16 residues. Trimming at V came to 3 bases and at J to 2 bases, leaving 6 bases not matched to a gene. CDR3: CASSLQAGGLTDTQYF. CDR3 DNA: TGTGCCAGCAGTTTGCAAGCGGGGGGACTCACAGATACGCAGTATTTT.

This clonotype was seen ten or more times. This CDR3 is CASGRGRDQPQHF. The CDR3 DNA sequence: TGTGCCAGCGGGAGGGGGCGTGATCAGCCCCAGCATTTT. This sequence joins TRBV2 and TRBJ1-5, with 7 bases matching TRBD1. Unmatched junction bases numbered 6, after V lost 8 bases and J lost 5 bases. The CDR3 extends over 13 amino acids. Germline V lookup: CDR1 SNHLY, CDR2 FYNNEI. Together with reference TRBV2 and TRBJ1-5, the CDR3 gives the full variable domain: EPEVTQTPSHQVTQMGQEVILRCVPISNHLYFYWYRQILGQKVEFLVSFYNNEISEKSEIFDDQFSVERPDGSNFTLKIRSTKLEDSAMYFCASGRGRDQPQHFGDGTRLSIL.

The chain links TRBV18 to TRBJ1-2; no clear D gene. Per germline, CDR1 KGHSH and CDR2 LQKENI. V lost 1 base and J 2 bases, leaving 8 bases between the germline ends. The CDR3 length is 14 residues. The CDR3 spells CASSPLEGNYGYTF. CDR3 nucleotides: TGTGCCAGCTCACCACTTGAGGGAAACTATGGCTACACCTTC. Supplemented by reference TRBV18 and TRBJ1-2, the full variable domain reads NAGVMQNPRHLVRRRGQEARLRCSPMKGHSHVYWYRQLPEEGLKFMVYLQKENIIDESGMPKERFSAEFPKEGPSILRIQQVVRGDSAAYFCASSPLEGNYGYTFGSGTRLTVV.

This clonotype has at least ten counts. The DNA of the CDR3 is TGCAGTGCTAGAGATCCCCAAGGTTCAAGCGATGGCTACACCTTC. Its translation is CSARDPQGSSDGYTF. The rearrangement uses TRBV20-1 and TRBJ1-2; no reliable D call. Germline CDR1 DFQATT, CDR2 SNEGSKA (reference sequence). The germline V and J ends were trimmed by 0 bases and 6 bases, with 17 bases remaining between them. The CDR3 runs 15 residues.